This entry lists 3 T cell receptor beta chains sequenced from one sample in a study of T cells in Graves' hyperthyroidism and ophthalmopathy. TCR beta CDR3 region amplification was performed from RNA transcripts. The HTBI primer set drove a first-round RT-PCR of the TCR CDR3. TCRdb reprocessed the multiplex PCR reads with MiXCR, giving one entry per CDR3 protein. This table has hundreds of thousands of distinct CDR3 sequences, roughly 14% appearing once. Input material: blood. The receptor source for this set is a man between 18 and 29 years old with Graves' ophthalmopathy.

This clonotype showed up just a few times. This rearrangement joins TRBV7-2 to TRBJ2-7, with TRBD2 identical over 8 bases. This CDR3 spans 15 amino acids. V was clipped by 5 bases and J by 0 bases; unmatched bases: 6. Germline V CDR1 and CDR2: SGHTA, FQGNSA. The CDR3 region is CASSISGAFSYEQYF. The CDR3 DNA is TGTGCCAGCAGCATTAGCGGGGCTTTCTCCTACGAGCAGTACTTC.

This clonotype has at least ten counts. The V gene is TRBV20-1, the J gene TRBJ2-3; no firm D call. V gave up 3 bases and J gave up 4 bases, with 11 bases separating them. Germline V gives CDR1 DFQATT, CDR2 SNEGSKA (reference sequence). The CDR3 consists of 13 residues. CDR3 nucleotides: TGCAGTGCTAGTGAGGTGGGCGCAGATACGCAGTATTTT. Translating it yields CSASEVGADTQYF.

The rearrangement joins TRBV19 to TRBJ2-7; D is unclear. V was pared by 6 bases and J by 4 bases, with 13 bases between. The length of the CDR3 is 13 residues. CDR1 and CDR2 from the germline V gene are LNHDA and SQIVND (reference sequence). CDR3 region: CASSQDGVYEQYF. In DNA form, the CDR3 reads TGTGCCAGTAGCCAGGACGGAGTGTACGAGCAGTACTTC.